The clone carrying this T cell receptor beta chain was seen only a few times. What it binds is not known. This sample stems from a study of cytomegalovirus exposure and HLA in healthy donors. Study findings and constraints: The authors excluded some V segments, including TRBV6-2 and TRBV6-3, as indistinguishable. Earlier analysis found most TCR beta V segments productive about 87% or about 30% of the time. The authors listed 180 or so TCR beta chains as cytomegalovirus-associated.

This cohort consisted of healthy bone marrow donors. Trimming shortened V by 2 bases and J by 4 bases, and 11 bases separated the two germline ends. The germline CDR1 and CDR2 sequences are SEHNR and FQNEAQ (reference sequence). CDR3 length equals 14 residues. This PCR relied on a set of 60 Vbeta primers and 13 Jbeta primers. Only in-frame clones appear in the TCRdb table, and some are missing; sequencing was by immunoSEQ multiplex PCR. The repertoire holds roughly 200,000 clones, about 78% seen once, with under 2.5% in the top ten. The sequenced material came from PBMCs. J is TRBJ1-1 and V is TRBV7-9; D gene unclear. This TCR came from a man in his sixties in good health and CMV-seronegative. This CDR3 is CASSLTADGTEAFF. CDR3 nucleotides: TGTGCCAGCAGCTTAACAGCTGATGGCACTGAAGCTTTCTTT.